The rows below give T cell receptor beta chains drawn from one sample of a study of beta chain features in type 1 diabetes. Profiled with immunoSEQ multiplex PCR; TCRdb holds only in-frame clones, not every one. The top ten hold approximately 0.5% of the sample, which has about 190,000 clones, almost 8% seen once. Specimen: central memory CD4+ T cells from blood. Receptors were obtained from a man aged 18-30 years with type 1 diabetes. The CDR3 runs from the conserved cysteine through the conserved F or W. The D gene is left open where the match is weak. The size of a clone is reported for some rows only, either as once, few or many, or as a class for expanded clones.

few	TRBV4-2	.	TRBJ1-2	CASSQDYPLRFYGYTF	TGTGCCAGCAGCCAAGATTATCCCCTCAGGTTCTATGGCTACACCTTC
.	TRBV19	.	TRBJ2-2	CASSPLGSSNTGELFF	TGTGCCAGTAGTCCGCTCGGGAGCTCGAACACCGGGGAGCTGTTTTTT
few	TRBV5-1	.	TRBJ2-7	CASSPQGQQEYEQYF	TGCGCCAGCAGCCCGCAAGGACAGCAAGAGTACGAGCAGTACTTC
many	TRBV13	.	TRBJ2-7	CASSRVGGTYEQYF	TGTGCCAGCAGTCGTGTGGGCGGGACCTACGAGCAGTACTTC
few	TRBV30	.	TRBJ1-6	CAWNVRGPSPLHF	TGTGCCTGGAATGTCAGGGGACCTTCACCCCTCCACTTT
.	TRBV5-1	.	TRBJ2-5	CASSLHRESETQYF	TGCGCCAGCAGCTTACACAGGGAGTCGGAGACCCAGTACTTC
few	TRBV5-1	TRBD1	TRBJ2-1	CASSLDRNYNEQFF	TGCGCCAGCAGCCTGGACAGGAATTACAATGAGCAGTTCTTC
few	TRBV7-2	.	TRBJ2-3	CASSLRFSRTDTQYF	TGTGCCAGCAGCTTACGGTTTAGTCGCACAGATACGCAGTATTTT
few	TRBV27	TRBD1	TRBJ1-2	CASSRTGGAYYGYTF	TGTGCCAGCAGTAGAACAGGGGGCGCTTACTATGGCTACACCTTC
.	TRBV7-2	.	TRBJ2-5	CASSLGHSQETQYF	TGTGCCAGCAGCTTGGGACATTCCCAAGAGACCCAGTACTTC
.	TRBV5-6	.	TRBJ2-1	CASSLSRLQFF	TGTGCCAGCAGCTTGTCGAGATTGCAGTTCTTC
few	TRBV5-1	TRBD2	TRBJ2-5	CASSLRLAGETQYF	TGCGCCAGCAGCTTAAGACTAGCGGGAGAGACCCAGTACTTC
.	TRBV30	.	TRBJ1-1	CAWSAYFQGTSRWVAFF	TGTGCCTGGAGTGCGTATTTCCAGGGAACGAGTAGATGGGTAGCTTTCTTT
few	TRBV4-3	.	TRBJ2-7	CASSQSQDSYEQYF	TGCGCCAGCAGCCAATCGCAGGACTCCTACGAGCAGTACTTC
.	TRBV10-3	.	TRBJ1-1	CASSMTGSEAFF	TGTGCCAGCAGCATGACAGGATCTGAAGCTTTCTTT
many	TRBV7-9	TRBD2	TRBJ2-7	CASSTLAEGPYEQYF	TGTGCCAGCAGCACCCTAGCGGAAGGGCCCTACGAGCAGTACTTC
few	TRBV25-1	.	TRBJ2-5	CASSESPIETQYF	TGTGCCAGCAGTGAGAGTCCGATAGAGACCCAGTACTTC
few	TRBV11-2	.	TRBJ2-2	CASSQESTRGTGGELFF	TGTGCCAGCAGCCAAGAATCGACTAGAGGGACTGGCGGGGAGCTGTTTTTT
many	TRBV9	.	TRBJ2-7	CASSTRLVPYEQYF	TGTGCCAGCAGCACCCGACTAGTTCCCTACGAGCAGTACTTC
few	TRBV5-4	TRBD1	TRBJ1-2	CATWDRGLGYGYTF	TGTGCCACTTGGGACAGGGGGCTAGGCTATGGCTACACCTTC
many	TRBV7-2	.	TRBJ2-5	CASSLQGGNQETQYF	TGTGCCAGCAGCTTACAAGGCGGGAACCAAGAGACCCAGTACTTC
few	TRBV6-1	.	TRBJ1-2	CASSEDRGQYGYTF	TGTGCCAGCAGTGAAGATCGAGGACAGTATGGCTACACCTTC
few	TRBV28	TRBD1	TRBJ1-5	CASSLPGQATFNQPQHF	TGTGCCAGCAGTCTCCCGGGACAGGCAACCTTCAATCAGCCCCAGCATTTT
.	TRBV5-4	.	TRBJ2-5	CASSREGTASGTQYF	TGTGCCAGCAGTCGGGAGGGGACAGCCTCCGGGACCCAGTACTTC
.	TRBV27	.	TRBJ2-5	CASSFGMGTQYF	TGTGCCAGCAGTTTCGGGATGGGGACCCAGTACTTC
.	TRBV7-2	.	TRBJ1-1	CASSLEMNREAFF	TGTGCCAGCAGCTTAGAAATGAACAGGGAAGCTTTCTTT
.	TRBV6-6	TRBD2	TRBJ2-2	CASTYASGRGAGELFF	TGTGCCAGCACCTATGCTAGCGGGAGAGGGGCCGGGGAGCTGTTTTTT
.	TRBV15	.	TRBJ1-1	CATSRVTGITEAFF	TGTGCCACCAGCAGAGTAACAGGGATCACTGAAGCTTTCTTT
.	TRBV9	TRBD1	TRBJ1-1	CASSADRDTEAFF	TGTGCCAGCAGCGCAGACAGGGACACTGAAGCTTTCTTT
many	TRBV5-1	TRBD2	TRBJ2-7	CASSPGLAVSYEQYF	TGCGCCAGCAGCCCGGGACTAGCGGTTTCCTACGAGCAGTACTTC
few	TRBV10-3	TRBD1	TRBJ1-6	CAISSGTGHNSPLHF	TGTGCCATCAGCAGCGGGACAGGGCATAATTCACCCCTCCACTTT
.	TRBV7-2	.	TRBJ1-2	CASSYERSYGYTF	TGTGCCAGCAGCTACGAGAGGAGTTATGGCTACACCTTC
few	TRBV4-1	TRBD1	TRBJ1-2	CASSVRTGMDGYTF	TGCGCCAGCAGCGTAAGGACAGGGATGGATGGCTACACCTTC
few	TRBV18	TRBD1	TRBJ2-5	CASSADRAYETQYF	TGTGCCAGCTCGGCGGACAGGGCGTACGAGACCCAGTACTTC
few	TRBV18	.	TRBJ2-5	CASSPPGLSTQETQYF	TGTGCCAGCTCACCACCCGGTCTTAGCACCCAAGAGACCCAGTACTTC
few	TRBV15	TRBD1	TRBJ2-1	CATSSLTGGMRNEQFF	TGTGCCACCAGCAGTCTTACAGGGGGAATGCGCAATGAGCAGTTCTTC
.	TRBV11-2	.	TRBJ1-2	CASSNLARGYTF	TGTGCCAGCAGCAACCTAGCGCGCGGCTACACCTTC
.	TRBV5-4	TRBD2	TRBJ2-5	CASSRRAGDETQYF	TGTGCCAGCAGCCGCCGGGCGGGGGATGAGACCCAGTACTTC
few	TRBV2	.	TRBJ2-7	CASSTEGGTYEQYF	TGTGCCAGCAGTACTGAGGGGGGGACCTACGAGCAGTACTTC
.	TRBV5-1	TRBD1	TRBJ1-1	CASRTPGQYTEAFF	TGCGCCAGCAGGACCCCGGGACAGTACACTGAAGCTTTCTTT
few	TRBV2	TRBD1	TRBJ1-4	CASSDRGTNEKLFF	TGTGCCAGCAGCGACAGGGGGACTAATGAAAAACTGTTTTTT
few	TRBV5-1	.	TRBJ2-1	CASSLGQAGEQFF	TGCGCCAGCAGCTTGGGACAGGCTGGTGAGCAGTTCTTC
.	TRBV2	.	TRBJ2-1	CASSDREWGEQFF	TGTGCCAGCAGTGATCGGGAGTGGGGTGAGCAGTTCTTC
few	TRBV9	.	TRBJ1-2	CASSAGSNYGYTF	TGTGCCAGCAGCGCGGGGTCTAACTATGGCTACACCTTC
few	TRBV28	.	TRBJ1-2	CASSSQGIFRYTF	TGTGCCAGCAGTTCTCAGGGGATTTTCCGGTACACCTTC
.	TRBV29-1	TRBD1	TRBJ1-2	CSVAQGVRGYTF	TGCAGCGTTGCCCAGGGGGTGAGGGGCTACACCTTC
few	TRBV23-1	.	TRBJ1-2	CASSPYARTTRYGYTF	TGCGCCAGCAGTCCCTATGCCCGGACAACCCGCTATGGCTACACCTTC
.	TRBV28	TRBD1	TRBJ1-1	CATRRGPNTEAFF	TGTGCCACGCGGAGGGGGCCGAACACTGAAGCTTTCTTT
few	TRBV28	.	TRBJ2-7	CASTRFSYEQYF	TGTGCCAGCACCCGGTTCTCCTACGAGCAGTACTTC
.	TRBV7-2	TRBD2	TRBJ2-1	CASRQNSGGANEQFF	TGTGCCAGCAGACAGAATAGCGGGGGGGCTAATGAGCAGTTCTTC
.	TRBV7-9	.	TRBJ1-1	CASSPGLGRGKVNTEAFF	TGTGCCAGCAGCCCGGGGCTCGGCAGGGGCAAAGTGAACACTGAAGCTTTCTTT
many	TRBV5-1	.	TRBJ1-2	CASSLVPGSYGYTF	TGCGCCAGCAGCTTGGTTCCAGGTTCTTATGGCTACACCTTC